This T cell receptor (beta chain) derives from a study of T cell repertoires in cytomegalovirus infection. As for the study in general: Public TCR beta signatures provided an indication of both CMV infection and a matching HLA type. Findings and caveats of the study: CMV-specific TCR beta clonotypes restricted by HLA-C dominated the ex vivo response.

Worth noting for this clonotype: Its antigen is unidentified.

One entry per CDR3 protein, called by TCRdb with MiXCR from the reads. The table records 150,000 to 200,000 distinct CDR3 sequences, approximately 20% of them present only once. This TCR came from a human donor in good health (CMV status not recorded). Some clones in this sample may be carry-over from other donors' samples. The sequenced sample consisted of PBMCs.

The chain's CDR3 is CASSSSRGPTGELFF. CDR3 sequence (DNA): TGCGCCAGCAGCAGTAGCAGGGGGCCCACCGGGGAGCTGTTTTTT. The chain uses TRBV5-1 and TRBJ2-2, with 8 bases identical to TRBD1. Looked up from germline, CDR1 is SGHRS and CDR2 is YFSETQ. This CDR3 region has 15 residues. The V and J ends lost 4 bases and 4 bases, in that order; junction bases with no gene match: 6.